Given below is one T cell receptor beta chain in context. Its target is unknown. Following extraction, RNA underwent reverse transcription to cDNA, which served as the sequencing template. Clones were sequenced by immunoSEQ multiplex PCR, and TCRdb holds only the in-frame ones, with some missing. Of 100,000 to 150,000 clones listed, 61% are singletons. The data were taken from a study of CD8+ T cells in alopecia areata. Study outcomes and limitations: There were many expanded lesional clones persisting in scalp and blood during tofacitinib. Possibly as an HLA-related effect, TCR sharing across patients appeared less clear than in mice.

Treatment defined: oral pan-JAK inhibitor, 5-10 mg twice daily. The clonotype was recovered from a human donor with alopecia areata. Here the sequenced sample was CD4+ T cells sorted from blood, taken at week 4, from a patient treated with tofacitinib.

CDR3: CASTGKEDTQYF. DNA of the CDR3: TGTGCCAGCACCGGGAAAGAGGATACGCAGTATTTT. The rearrangement uses TRBV6-5 and TRBJ2-3; tentative D call: TRBD2 (5 bases). Germline CDR1 MNHEY, CDR2 SVGAGI. This CDR3 region has 12 residues. Trimming left V 7 bases short and J 6 bases short, with 11 bases between.